What follows is one T cell receptor beta chain and its context. The antigen is not known. Some clones are missing from TCRdb's copy, which holds only in-frame ones; the method was immunoSEQ multiplex PCR. The sample lists around 110,000 clones, just over 90% seen once, with approximately 0.25% in the top ten. The sample originates from a study of graft-versus-host responses after intestinal transplantation. Study as a whole: Uniformly, recipients were administered anti-thymocyte globulin induction with subsequent tacrolimus and steroids for roughly three years.

The V end lost 4 bases, the J end lost 5 bases, and 9 bases lay between the germline ends. Germline loops: CDR1 SGHRS, CDR2 YFSETQ. The CDR3 extends over 13 amino acids. Findings and limits, study-wide: Recipient marrow showed GvH clones, some seen first in ileum or blood. High graft-versus-host to host-versus-graft clonal ratios were seen in allografts of patients with graft-donor T cell macrochimerism.

Specimen: unstimulated CD4+ T cells sorted from spleen or lymph node cells, collected before transplant. This chain links TRBV5-1 with TRBJ2-2; no definite D call. This sequence originates from a human donor who was the organ donor for an intestinal transplant. The CDR3 is CASSPTVTGELFF. The CDR3 DNA follows: TGCGCCAGCAGCCCCACAGTTACCGGGGAGCTGTTTTTT.